This T cell receptor beta chain is from a study of blood T cell repertoires in COVID-19. This clone has a single count. This table comes from immunoSEQ multiplex PCR, and its TCRdb copy is limited to in-frame clones, with some not included. The profile shows 85,000 to 100,000 clones, about 81% of them singletons. Germline lookup yields CDR1 LNHDA and CDR2 SQIVND (reference sequence). CDR3 length equals 14 residues. The ends were cut back, 7 bases at V and 4 bases at J, with 14 bases in the middle. The V call is TRBV19, the J call TRBJ1-5; possibly TRBD1 for D (6 bases). This clonotype was sampled from a woman aged 55-70 years with acute or convalescent COVID-19. Sequencing was done on a sample of peripheral blood. As DNA, the CDR3 is TGTGCCAGTACCTCTCCGAGGGGGAATCAGCCCCAGCATTTT. It specifies CASTSPRGNQPQHF.